Each of the 10 T cell receptor beta chains below was sequenced from the same sample in a study of T cells expressing NK-cell markers. TCRdb re-called the 5' RACE reads; every CDR3 protein appears as one record, without DNA. Here the sample table reports roughly 160,000 distinct CDR3 sequences. Sample: blood T cells: a sorted CD56 or NKG2C T cell subset, CD4+ or CD8+ T cells, or bulk PBMC T cells (not recorded which). These receptors originate from a man aged 18-75 years in good health.

The J gene is TRBJ1-5, the V gene TRBV19; TCRdb gives TRBD1 as the D gene, but with no DNA this cannot be confirmed. Germline loops: CDR1 LNHDA, CDR2 SQIVND (reference sequence). CDR3 length equals 14 residues. The CDR3 here is CASISPGRNQPQHF.

The V call is TRBV30, the J call TRBJ1-5. This CDR3 spans 13 amino acids. Germline-derived CDR1 and CDR2 are GTSNPN and SVGIG (reference sequence). The CDR3: CAWSVNGYQPQHF.

The genes are TRBV7-9 and TRBJ2-5; TCRdb selects TRBD1, and the lack of DNA leaves this call unchecked. The germline gives CDR1 SEHNR, CDR2 FQNEAQ (reference sequence). The CDR3 has 14 amino acids. Here the CDR3 reads CASSLGGGQETQYF.

The J gene is TRBJ2-1, the V gene TRBV4-2; TCRdb picks TRBD2, but there is no DNA to check that call. Germline V CDR1 and CDR2: LGHNA, YNFKEQ. The CDR3 spans 14 residues. CDR3 residues: CASSPRGGGNEQFF.

The chain recombines TRBV4-2 with TRBJ2-3; as DNA is missing, the TRBD1 call by TCRdb cannot be tested. This CDR3 is built from 16 residues. CDR1 is LGHNA and CDR2 is YNFKEQ in the germline V gene. CDR3: CASSPSAGAGSDTQYF.

The chain links TRBV6-5 to TRBJ1-1; TCRdb proposes TRBD1, but this gene call is untestable without DNA. CDR3 length: 13 residues. Germline lookup yields CDR1 MNHEY and CDR2 SVGAGI. Here the CDR3 reads CASSFGQGFEAFF.

V is TRBV24-1 and J is TRBJ2-5; the TCRdb D gene call, TRBD1, has no DNA to confirm it. This CDR3 spans 16 amino acids. The germline CDR1 and CDR2 sequences are KGHDR and SFDVKD. CDR3 sequence reads: CATSDSRGAEQETQYF.

This chain uses TRBV20-1 with TRBJ2-6; checking the TCRdb D call of TRBD1 is not possible without DNA. Germline values: CDR1 DFQATT, CDR2 SNEGSKA (reference sequence). The CDR3 consists of 16 residues. This chain's CDR3 is CSARDRGALGANVLTF.

The chain links TRBV7-8 to TRBJ2-3; the D call from TCRdb, TRBD1, cannot be confirmed without DNA. Looked up from germline, CDR1 is SGHVS and CDR2 is FQNEAQ. CDR3 size: 17 residues. The CDR3: CASSLAETGIYTDTQYF.

The rearrangement uses TRBV19 and TRBJ2-2; no DNA is available, so the TRBD1 call from TCRdb remains unchecked. CDR3 length: 13 amino acids. Germline CDR1 reads LNHDA; CDR2 reads SQIVND (reference sequence). CDR3 sequence reads: CASRGGTTGELFF.